Listed below are T cell receptor beta chains from one sample, sequenced in a study of T cells in lung cancer brain metastases. This table comes from immunoSEQ multiplex PCR, and its TCRdb copy is limited to in-frame clones, with some not included. Among roughly 1,500 clones, about nine tenths were seen once, and the ten largest hold around 10%. The sample consisted of tumor tissue from a brain metastasis. The receptor source for this set is a woman between 50 and 59 years old with non-small cell lung cancer that had spread to the brain. The CDR3 runs from the conserved cysteine through the conserved F or W. The D gene is left open where the match is weak. Size tells how often a clone was seen (once, few, many) or the class of an expanded clone, and some rows leave it out.

cdr3_length d_call clone_size j_call v_call cdr3_nt cdr3_aa
17 . . TRBJ1-1 TRBV18 TGTGCCAGCTCACCACTTCCCGAAATTCAGGCGAACACTGAAGCTTTCTTT CASSPLPEIQANTEAFF
13 . . TRBJ2-1 TRBV18 TGTGCCAGCTCACCACAAGGCGGCCATGAGCAGTTCTTC CASSPQGGHEQFF
15 . . TRBJ2-7 TRBV30 TGTGCCCTCGGCCCCAAATCGGGACTCACGTACGAGCAGTACTTC CALGPKSGLTYEQYF
14 TRBD2 . TRBJ2-1 TRBV5-6 TGTGCCAGCAGCTTGCCGACTAGCGCGGGTGAGCAGTTCTTC CASSLPTSAGEQFF
16 . once TRBJ2-1 TRBV12-2 TGTGCAAGTCGTTCTCCAAGCGAGAGCTCCTACAATGAGCAGTTCTTC CASRSPSESSYNEQFF
15 TRBD2 . TRBJ2-1 TRBV27 TGTGCCAGCAGGACTATGGCGGGAGGGTACGGTGAGCAGTTCTTC CASRTMAGGYGEQFF
14 . few TRBJ2-2 TRBV27 TGTGCCAGCAGTTTAGGGGTTTGGACCGGGGAGCTGTTTTTT CASSLGVWTGELFF
15 TRBD2 . TRBJ2-3 TRBV5-4 TGTGCCAGCAGCCCGACTAGCGGGAGCACAGATACGCAGTATTTT CASSPTSGSTDTQYF
13 . . TRBJ2-1 TRBV9 TGTGCCAGCAGCGTAGGGGAATACAATGAGCAGTTCTTC CASSVGEYNEQFF
16 . . TRBJ1-4 TRBV28 TGTGCCAGCGGGGGTCTTGGGGGTGCAACTAATGAAAAACTGTTTTTT CASGGLGGATNEKLFF
12 . . TRBJ1-1 TRBV29-1 TGCAGCGTTCTCGGAGATGGCACTGAAGCTTTCTTT CSVLGDGTEAFF
16 TRBD2 . TRBJ2-2 TRBV19 TGTGCCAGTAGCAAGACTAGCGGGGGTAACACCGGGGAGCTGTTTTTT CASSKTSGGNTGELFF
16 . . TRBJ1-5 TRBV27 TGTGCCAGCAGGGCAACCGGGACACAAAATGATCAGCCCCAGCATTTT CASRATGTQNDQPQHF
15 . . TRBJ1-5 TRBV7-2 TGTGCCAGCAGCCCCCAAGGACCCAGCAATCAGCCCCAGCATTTT CASSPQGPSNQPQHF
13 . . TRBJ1-6 TRBV6-6 TGTGCCAGCTTCGGGACGATAAATTCACCCCTCCACTTT CASFGTINSPLHF
14 . . TRBJ2-7 TRBV2 TGTGCCAGCTCCGCGTTTGGCCAGCTAGATGAGCAGTACTTC CASSAFGQLDEQYF
15 TRBD1 . TRBJ2-3 TRBV7-2 TGTGCCAGCAGCTCGGGACAGGGGAGCACAGATACGCAGTATTTT CASSSGQGSTDTQYF
16 . . TRBJ2-5 TRBV2 TGTGCCAGCAAGGTTTCGGGACACCTGTACCAAGAGACCCAGTACTTC CASKVSGHLYQETQYF
13 . . TRBJ2-2 TRBV10-3 TGTGCCGTTCAGGGTAGAAGGTCCGGGGAGCTGTTTTTT CAVQGRRSGELFF
15 TRBD1 . TRBJ2-6 TRBV2 TGTGCCAGCAACAAGGGGGCGTCTGGGGCCAACGTCCTGACTTTC CASNKGASGANVLTF
12 . few TRBJ1-4 TRBV7-9 TGTGCCAGCAGCTCGACCGGAGAAAAACTGTTTTTT CASSSTGEKLFF
12 . . TRBJ2-3 TRBV29-1 TGCAGCGTTAGGCGAGACACAGATACGCAGTATTTT CSVRRDTDTQYF
15 TRBD1 . TRBJ1-6 TRBV18 TGTGCCAGCTCACCGACGACAGGGCATAATTCACCCCTCCACTTT CASSPTTGHNSPLHF
17 . few TRBJ1-5 TRBV5-6 TGTGCCAGCAGCTTGGGGGGGGATCTTAATAGCAATCAGCCCCAGCATTTT CASSLGGDLNSNQPQHF
16 . . TRBJ2-5 TRBV14 TGTGCCAGCAGCCTCGCCCCGCGGGGTACTCGAGAGACCCAGTACTTC CASSLAPRGTRETQYF
13 . . TRBJ2-7 TRBV7-8 TGTGCCAGCAGCTGGAGCGGATCCTACGAGCAGTACTTC CASSWSGSYEQYF
13 TRBD2 . TRBJ2-1 TRBV10-2 TGCGCCATCCGACTAGCGGGAGAAAATGAGCAGTTCTTC CAIRLAGENEQFF
13 . . TRBJ2-3 TRBV28 TGTGCCAGCACGCCCCAGGGCACAGATACGCAGTATTTT CASTPQGTDTQYF
19 . . TRBJ2-3 TRBV29-1 TGCAGCGTTGGCGCTCCCAGAGAGAGGGGGGGGCTAGGCACAGATACGCAGTATTTT CSVGAPRERGGLGTDTQYF
14 . . TRBJ2-5 TRBV7-3 TGTGCCAGCAGCTTATCGGGACTGGGAGAGACCCAGTACTTC CASSLSGLGETQYF
12 . . TRBJ2-5 TRBV10-3 TGTGCCATCAGCCAGCTACAAGAGACCCAGTACTTC CAISQLQETQYF
15 TRBD2 . TRBJ2-5 TRBV19 TGTGCCAGTAGTATAGGACTAGCGGGAAGAGAGACCCAGTACTTC CASSIGLAGRETQYF
14 . . TRBJ2-4 TRBV23-1 TGCGCCAGCAGTCCAGAAGGGCCGAAAGGGGTTCAGTACTTC CASSPEGPKGVQYF
13 TRBD2 . TRBJ2-7 TRBV7-8 TGTGCCAGCAGAGGTCGGGAGGGGTTAGAGCAGTACTTC CASRGREGLEQYF
15 . . TRBJ1-2 TRBV5-1 TGCGCCAGCAGCTTGGAATCAACAGGTTTCTATGGCTACACCTTC CASSLESTGFYGYTF
16 . . TRBJ2-1 TRBV10-3 TGTGCCATCAGCAGGACAGGCGAGGAGGGGCACAATGAGCAGTTCTTC CAISRTGEEGHNEQFF
15 TRBD1 . TRBJ1-1 TRBV11-2 TGTGCCAGCAGCTTAGAAGGGACAGGGTCCACTGAAGCTTTCTTT CASSLEGTGSTEAFF
13 TRBD1 . TRBJ2-7 TRBV7-9 TGTGCCAGTAGCCAGGGACAGCTTACGAAGCAGTACTTC CASSQGQLTKQYF
13 TRBD1 . TRBJ2-7 TRBV7-9 TGTGCCAGCAGCCAGGGACAGCTTACGAAGCAGTACTTC CASSQGQLTKQYF
14 . . TRBJ1-2 TRBV2 TGTGCCAGCAGTGAAGAAGGGACAAACTATGGCTACACCTTC CASSEEGTNYGYTF
14 TRBD1 . TRBJ1-5 TRBV10-3 TGTGCCATCAGTGACGGCGGGACAGGGGAGCCCCAGCATTTT CAISDGGTGEPQHF
14 TRBD2 . TRBJ2-1 TRBV5-1 TGCGCCAGCAGCTCGGGGGGTTCGGGCAATGAGCAGTTCTTC CASSSGGSGNEQFF
12 TRBD1 . TRBJ2-5 TRBV29-1 TGCAGCGTGAGACAGGGTCAAGAGACCCAGTACTTC CSVRQGQETQYF
13 TRBD1 . TRBJ1-5 TRBV19 TGTGCCAGTAACCGGGACAGAAATCAGCCCCAGCATTTT CASNRDRNQPQHF
16 . . TRBJ1-3 TRBV15 TGTGCCACCAGCAGAGGAGGCACCTCCTCTGGAAACACCATATATTTT CATSRGGTSSGNTIYF
15 . . TRBJ1-1 TRBV7-6 TGTGCCAGCAGCCCCGGGGGGCGAGCCTTCACTGAAGCTTTCTTT CASSPGGRAFTEAFF
15 . . TRBJ2-5 TRBV30 TGTGCCTGGAGTGTACGAAGGCCACGGGGGGAGACCCAGTACTTC CAWSVRRPRGETQYF
15 TRBD1 . TRBJ2-5 TRBV7-2 TGTGCCAGCAGCTTAAGGGACAGGGGGCAAGAGACCCAGTACTTC CASSLRDRGQETQYF
15 . . TRBJ1-5 TRBV7-9 TGTGCCAGCAGCTCGGAGGGTATGGGCAATCAGCCCCAGCATTTT CASSSEGMGNQPQHF
13 . . TRBJ2-7 TRBV7-2 TGTGCCAGCAGCTTAGCCCTCAACTACGAGCAGTACTTC CASSLALNYEQYF
13 . once TRBJ2-5 TRBV9 TGTGCCAGCAGCGTAGGGGGTCACGAGACCCAGTACTTC CASSVGGHETQYF
15 TRBD1 . TRBJ1-5 TRBV5-4 TGTGCCAGCAGCTTGTACAGGGGAAAAGAACAGCCCCAGCATTTT CASSLYRGKEQPQHF
13 . . TRBJ1-4 TRBV7-3 TGTGCCAGCAGCTTAATCCCTAATGAAAAACTGTTTTTT CASSLIPNEKLFF
14 TRBD2 . TRBJ2-7 TRBV5-1 TGCGCCAGCAGACCCGGACTAGCCCCATACGAGCAGTACTTC CASRPGLAPYEQYF
15 . . TRBJ1-5 TRBV7-2 TGTGCCAGCAGCTTGAGTATGGGGAGAAGGGAGCCCCAGCATTTT CASSLSMGRREPQHF